This TCR beta chain was captured in a study of blood T cell repertoires in COVID-19. Authors' analysis steps: Using reference gene primer amplification, nucleated cell counts were estimated. Profiled with immunoSEQ multiplex PCR; TCRdb holds only in-frame clones, not every one. V, J and clone size are those of that table, while D and trimming were read from the DNA. The table shows about 300,000 clones, with over 75% occurring only once. The sample was peripheral blood. The clonotype was recovered from a man younger than 35 with active or convalescent COVID-19.

The CDR3 coding sequence is TGTGCCAGCAGCCCCAGTGAACAGGGTAATCAGCCCCAGCATTTT. This gives the protein CASSPSEQGNQPQHF. The chain joins TRBV5-6 to TRBJ1-5; tentative D call: TRBD1 (6 bases). CDR1 is SGHDT, CDR2 YYEEEE, per germline. The CDR3 totals 15 residues. With 4 bases removed from V and 4 bases from J, the gap between germline ends came to 15 bases.